The rows below give T cell receptor beta chains drawn from one sample of a study of cytomegalovirus exposure and HLA in healthy donors. TCRdb's table, derived via immunoSEQ multiplex PCR, lists solely in-frame clones and lacks some. The table includes about 140,000 clones, around 84% detected once. Sample: PBMCs. Receptor source: a man in his fifties or sixties in good health and CMV-seronegative. The CDR3 runs from the conserved cysteine through the conserved F or W. The D gene is left open where the match is weak. Clone sizes are given selectively: once, few, many, or a class where the clone is expanded.

clone size: once
J gene: TRBJ2-7
D gene: NA
CDR3 length: 14
V gene: TRBV12-5
CDR3 DNA: TGTGCTAGTGGTTTGAACCGGGACTCCTACGAGCAGTACTTC
CDR3 protein: CASGLNRDSYEQYF

clone size: NA
J gene: TRBJ2-1
D gene: TRBD2
CDR3 length: 15
V gene: TRBV19
CDR3 DNA: TGTGCCAGTAGTAGGGGACTAGCGGGAGAGGGTGAGCAGTTCTTC
CDR3 protein: CASSRGLAGEGEQFF

clone size: NA
J gene: TRBJ2-2
D gene: NA
CDR3 length: 16
V gene: TRBV7-9
CDR3 DNA: TGTGCCAGCAGCTTAGCCCAAACCTTGGGGCCCGGGGAGCTGTTTTTT
CDR3 protein: CASSLAQTLGPGELFF

clone size: NA
J gene: TRBJ2-1
D gene: TRBD1
CDR3 length: 15
V gene: TRBV18
CDR3 DNA: TGTGCCAGCTCCCCACAGGGGTCCCTGAACAATGAGCAGTTCTTC
CDR3 protein: CASSPQGSLNNEQFF

clone size: NA
J gene: TRBJ2-5
D gene: TRBD1
CDR3 length: 15
V gene: TRBV5-1
CDR3 DNA: TGCGCCAGCAGCCAGGACAGGGGAGCGGCGGAGACCCAGTACTTC
CDR3 protein: CASSQDRGAAETQYF

clone size: once
J gene: TRBJ2-7
D gene: NA
CDR3 length: 15
V gene: TRBV4-1
CDR3 DNA: TGCGCCAGCAGCCAAGCCCTGGACCCTACGGGGGAGCAGTACTTC
CDR3 protein: CASSQALDPTGEQYF

clone size: NA
J gene: TRBJ1-1
D gene: TRBD1
CDR3 length: 14
V gene: TRBV28
CDR3 DNA: TGTGCCAGCAGTTTAACAGGGGGAAGCACTGAAGCTTTCTTT
CDR3 protein: CASSLTGGSTEAFF

clone size: NA
J gene: TRBJ2-7
D gene: TRBD2
CDR3 length: 16
V gene: TRBV7-9
CDR3 DNA: TGTGCCAGCAGCTCCCCGGGACTAGCGGGAGTGGACGAGCAGTACTTC
CDR3 protein: CASSSPGLAGVDEQYF

clone size: NA
J gene: TRBJ2-5
D gene: NA
CDR3 length: 15
V gene: TRBV5-1
CDR3 DNA: TGCGCCAGCAGCTTGAGCGGAGGCGGCCAAGAGACCCAGTACTTC
CDR3 protein: CASSLSGGGQETQYF

clone size: NA
J gene: TRBJ2-3
D gene: TRBD2
CDR3 length: 16
V gene: TRBV7-8
CDR3 DNA: TGTGCCAGCAGAAACCTAGCGGGGGGGCCGGGAGATACGCAGTATTTT
CDR3 protein: CASRNLAGGPGDTQYF

clone size: few
J gene: TRBJ2-1
D gene: NA
CDR3 length: 16
V gene: TRBV21-1
CDR3 DNA: TGTGCCAGCAGCACCAAGACTAGCGGGGTCTACAATGAGCAGTTCTTC
CDR3 protein: CASSTKTSGVYNEQFF

clone size: NA
J gene: TRBJ1-5
D gene: TRBD1
CDR3 length: 13
V gene: TRBV29-1
CDR3 DNA: TGCAGCGTTCAGGGACAGCCGAATCAGCCCCAGCATTTT
CDR3 protein: CSVQGQPNQPQHF

clone size: NA
J gene: TRBJ1-1
D gene: TRBD1
CDR3 length: 17
V gene: TRBV18
CDR3 DNA: TGTGCCAGCTCACCACCGAGAGGGGGCCGGGAGAACACTGAAGCTTTCTTT
CDR3 protein: CASSPPRGGRENTEAFF

clone size: NA
J gene: TRBJ2-1
D gene: NA
CDR3 length: 18
V gene: TRBV19
CDR3 DNA: TGTGCCAGTAGGAGTGGCGGGGCGGTAGAGAGCTCCTACAATGAGCAGTTCTTC
CDR3 protein: CASRSGGAVESSYNEQFF

clone size: NA
J gene: TRBJ2-7
D gene: TRBD1
CDR3 length: 14
V gene: TRBV28
CDR3 DNA: TGTGCCAGCAGTAAGACAGGGGCCTCCTACGAGCAGTACTTC
CDR3 protein: CASSKTGASYEQYF

clone size: NA
J gene: TRBJ2-5
D gene: TRBD2
CDR3 length: 17
V gene: TRBV4-1
CDR3 DNA: TGCGCCAGCAGCCAAGCCCCTAGCGGGGGGGCCTCGGAGACCCAGTACTTC
CDR3 protein: CASSQAPSGGASETQYF

clone size: NA
J gene: TRBJ1-6
D gene: TRBD1
CDR3 length: 15
V gene: TRBV5-1
CDR3 DNA: TGCGCCAGCAGCCCCGGGACAGGTTCACGGTCACCCCTCCACTTT
CDR3 protein: CASSPGTGSRSPLHF

clone size: NA
J gene: TRBJ1-2
D gene: NA
CDR3 length: 13
V gene: TRBV30
CDR3 DNA: TGTGCCTGGAGTTCAGATATATTCTATGGCTACACCTTC
CDR3 protein: CAWSSDIFYGYTF

clone size: NA
J gene: TRBJ1-1
D gene: NA
CDR3 length: 16
V gene: TRBV4-1
CDR3 DNA: TGCGCCAGCAGCCTCTCAAGTCAGGGGCGCGACACTGAAGCTTTCTTT
CDR3 protein: CASSLSSQGRDTEAFF

clone size: NA
J gene: TRBJ2-1
D gene: TRBD2
CDR3 length: 15
V gene: TRBV5-1
CDR3 DNA: TGCGCCAGCAGCTTCCCTAGCGGCAGCTACAATGAGCAGTTCTTC
CDR3 protein: CASSFPSGSYNEQFF

clone size: NA
J gene: TRBJ2-3
D gene: NA
CDR3 length: 16
V gene: TRBV27
CDR3 DNA: TGTGCCAGCAGTTCATCGCGGGGTCCACCCACAGATACGCAGTATTTT
CDR3 protein: CASSSSRGPPTDTQYF

clone size: NA
J gene: TRBJ2-3
D gene: TRBD1
CDR3 length: 15
V gene: TRBV30
CDR3 DNA: TGTGCCTGGAACCGAGGGACAGTCAGCACAGATACGCAGTATTTT
CDR3 protein: CAWNRGTVSTDTQYF

clone size: NA
J gene: TRBJ2-7
D gene: TRBD1
CDR3 length: 20
V gene: TRBV27
CDR3 DNA: TGTGCCAGCAGTGCCGATTGGGACAGGGGGCGATTTGGACTCTCCTACGAGCAGTACTTC
CDR3 protein: CASSADWDRGRFGLSYEQYF

clone size: NA
J gene: TRBJ2-7
D gene: TRBD1
CDR3 length: 16
V gene: TRBV7-4
CDR3 DNA: TGTGCCAGCAGCCCTGTAGGACAGGGGGCCTCCTACGAGCAGTACTTC
CDR3 protein: CASSPVGQGASYEQYF

clone size: NA
J gene: TRBJ2-1
D gene: NA
CDR3 length: 16
V gene: TRBV14
CDR3 DNA: TGTGCCAGCAGCCAAGACAGGCGCCCTGCTGCTGGGGAGCAGTTCTTC
CDR3 protein: CASSQDRRPAAGEQFF

clone size: few
J gene: TRBJ2-3
D gene: NA
CDR3 length: 15
V gene: TRBV5-1
CDR3 DNA: TGCGCCAGCAGCTCATTTGGAGGGCTTGGAGATACGCAGTATTTT
CDR3 protein: CASSSFGGLGDTQYF

clone size: NA
J gene: TRBJ2-7
D gene: TRBD2
CDR3 length: 16
V gene: TRBV27
CDR3 DNA: TGTGCCAGCAGTTCCGGGACTAGCGGGAAGAGGAACGAGCAGTACTTC
CDR3 protein: CASSSGTSGKRNEQYF

clone size: NA
J gene: TRBJ2-1
D gene: TRBD2
CDR3 length: 16
V gene: TRBV5-1
CDR3 DNA: TGCGCCAGCAGCGGAACTAGCGGGAGGGCCTCTGGTGAGCAGTTCTTC
CDR3 protein: CASSGTSGRASGEQFF

clone size: NA
J gene: TRBJ2-1
D gene: NA
CDR3 length: 14
V gene: TRBV30
CDR3 DNA: TGTGCCTGGAGTCGCCCCGGGGGTTACAATGAGCAGTTCTTC
CDR3 protein: CAWSRPGGYNEQFF

clone size: NA
J gene: TRBJ2-2
D gene: NA
CDR3 length: 18
V gene: TRBV5-1
CDR3 DNA: TGCGCCAGCAGCTTGGCCAGTCTGGGGCAGGGAAACACCGGGGAGCTGTTTTTT
CDR3 protein: CASSLASLGQGNTGELFF

clone size: NA
J gene: TRBJ2-5
D gene: TRBD1
CDR3 length: 13
V gene: TRBV25-1
CDR3 DNA: TGTGCCAGCAGGAGGACAGGGGAAGAGACCCAGTACTTC
CDR3 protein: CASRRTGEETQYF

clone size: NA
J gene: TRBJ2-1
D gene: TRBD1
CDR3 length: 15
V gene: TRBV28
CDR3 DNA: TGTGCCAGCAGAGGGGGGACAGGACCCCACAATGAGCAGTTCTTC
CDR3 protein: CASRGGTGPHNEQFF

clone size: NA
J gene: TRBJ1-1
D gene: TRBD1
CDR3 length: 12
V gene: TRBV30
CDR3 DNA: TGTGCCTGGAGTCGACAGGGTACTGAAGCTTTCTTT
CDR3 protein: CAWSRQGTEAFF

clone size: NA
J gene: TRBJ2-7
D gene: NA
CDR3 length: 14
V gene: TRBV11-2
CDR3 DNA: TGTGCCAGCAGCTTAGATCAGGTAACCTACGAGCAGTACTTC
CDR3 protein: CASSLDQVTYEQYF

clone size: NA
J gene: TRBJ1-5
D gene: TRBD1
CDR3 length: 14
V gene: TRBV5-1
CDR3 DNA: TGCGCCAGCAGCCAGGGGGGCTTGAATCAGCCCCAGCATTTT
CDR3 protein: CASSQGGLNQPQHF

clone size: NA
J gene: TRBJ2-2
D gene: NA
CDR3 length: 15
V gene: TRBV19
CDR3 DNA: TGTGCCAGTACCTACGAGCGGAGGGAGACCGGGGAGCTGTTTTTT
CDR3 protein: CASTYERRETGELFF

clone size: NA
J gene: TRBJ1-1
D gene: NA
CDR3 length: 14
V gene: TRBV27
CDR3 DNA: TGTGCCAGCAGTCTCCGACAGAGTTGGACTGAAGCTTTCTTT
CDR3 protein: CASSLRQSWTEAFF

clone size: few
J gene: TRBJ1-2
D gene: NA
CDR3 length: 14
V gene: TRBV7-6
CDR3 DNA: TGTGCCAGCAGTCCTACTCAGGGGTCCTATGGCTACACCTTC
CDR3 protein: CASSPTQGSYGYTF

clone size: NA
J gene: TRBJ1-1
D gene: NA
CDR3 length: 16
V gene: TRBV4-1
CDR3 DNA: TGCGCCAGCAGCCAAGGTGATACACCGGGGAACACTGAAGCTTTCTTT
CDR3 protein: CASSQGDTPGNTEAFF

clone size: NA
J gene: TRBJ1-5
D gene: NA
CDR3 length: 14
V gene: TRBV28
CDR3 DNA: TGTGCCAGCAGTTTAGTGAGTAGCAATCAGCCCCAGCATTTT
CDR3 protein: CASSLVSSNQPQHF

clone size: NA
J gene: TRBJ2-1
D gene: NA
CDR3 length: 15
V gene: TRBV6-5
CDR3 DNA: TGTGCCAGCACCCCTGGCGGGGTTGGTAACAATGAGCAGTTCTTC
CDR3 protein: CASTPGGVGNNEQFF

clone size: NA
J gene: TRBJ2-7
D gene: TRBD2
CDR3 length: 16
V gene: TRBV7-9
CDR3 DNA: TGTGCCAGCAGCCCAAAAGGGACTAGCGGGACTTCGGTGCAGTACTTC
CDR3 protein: CASSPKGTSGTSVQYF

clone size: NA
J gene: TRBJ2-7
D gene: TRBD2
CDR3 length: 14
V gene: TRBV15
CDR3 DNA: TGTGCCACCAGCAGAGAGGGACTAGTCTACGAGCAGTACTTC
CDR3 protein: CATSREGLVYEQYF

clone size: NA
J gene: TRBJ1-1
D gene: TRBD1
CDR3 length: 15
V gene: TRBV6-5
CDR3 DNA: TGTGCCAGCAGGTTACAGGGGAGCCTTAACACTGAAGCTTTCTTT
CDR3 protein: CASRLQGSLNTEAFF

clone size: NA
J gene: TRBJ2-5
D gene: NA
CDR3 length: 14
V gene: TRBV25-1
CDR3 DNA: TGTGCCAGCAGTGAATGGCCAGAACAAGAGACCCAGTACTTC
CDR3 protein: CASSEWPEQETQYF

clone size: few
J gene: TRBJ2-7
D gene: TRBD1
CDR3 length: 14
V gene: TRBV6-5
CDR3 DNA: TGTGCCAGCAGCCCGGGACAGCACTCCTACGAGCAGTACTTC
CDR3 protein: CASSPGQHSYEQYF

clone size: NA
J gene: TRBJ2-2
D gene: NA
CDR3 length: 17
V gene: TRBV19
CDR3 DNA: TGTGCCAGTAGTATCTTGGCTAGCACAGTCCCTGCCGGGGAGCTGTTTTTT
CDR3 protein: CASSILASTVPAGELFF

clone size: NA
J gene: TRBJ2-7
D gene: TRBD1
CDR3 length: 15
V gene: TRBV27
CDR3 DNA: TGTGCCAGCAGCCGAGGACAGGGACCCTTTTACGAGCAGTACTTC
CDR3 protein: CASSRGQGPFYEQYF

clone size: NA
J gene: TRBJ2-1
D gene: NA
CDR3 length: 15
V gene: TRBV15
CDR3 DNA: TGTGCCACCAGTCACGACCCCGGAACTACCAATGAGCAGTTCTTC
CDR3 protein: CATSHDPGTTNEQFF

clone size: NA
J gene: TRBJ2-1
D gene: NA
CDR3 length: 15
V gene: TRBV25-1
CDR3 DNA: TGTGCCAGCAGTGAATCCGGGTTCGCCTACAATGAGCAGTTCTTC
CDR3 protein: CASSESGFAYNEQFF

clone size: NA
J gene: TRBJ1-4
D gene: NA
CDR3 length: 14
V gene: TRBV5-1
CDR3 DNA: TGCGCCAGCAGCTTGGAAGCAAGAAATGAAAAACTGTTTTTT
CDR3 protein: CASSLEARNEKLFF

clone size: NA
J gene: TRBJ1-1
D gene: TRBD1
CDR3 length: 15
V gene: TRBV5-4
CDR3 DNA: TGTGCCAGCAGCCGACAGGACAGGGCTAACACTGAAGCTTTCTTT
CDR3 protein: CASSRQDRANTEAFF

clone size: NA
J gene: TRBJ2-7
D gene: NA
CDR3 length: 13
V gene: TRBV10-1
CDR3 DNA: TGCGCCAGCAGCGAGGGCGGCCCCTACGAGCAGTACTTC
CDR3 protein: CASSEGGPYEQYF

clone size: NA
J gene: TRBJ2-1
D gene: TRBD1
CDR3 length: 16
V gene: TRBV4-1
CDR3 DNA: TGCGCCAGCAGCTACCAGAGGGGGACAGGGCCGGATGAGCAGTTCTTC
CDR3 protein: CASSYQRGTGPDEQFF

clone size: NA
J gene: TRBJ2-3
D gene: NA
CDR3 length: 15
V gene: TRBV2
CDR3 DNA: TGTGCCAGCAGTGACGGCTGGAGGAGAACAGATACGCAGTATTTT
CDR3 protein: CASSDGWRRTDTQYF